This T cell receptor beta chain was profiled in a study of CD4 T cells in relation to SARS-CoV-2 and coronaviruses. Turning to the study itself: After less than 11 days of antigen culture, PBMC TCR beta CDR3s were sequenced. No peptide or an HIV-1 Nef peptide pool served as negative control. General study points: Each donor contributed either pre-pandemic or post-infection samples, not both.

Unexposed donor CD4+ T cells date from 2011-2018, before the COVID-19 pandemic. CD4+ T cells were isolated from the cells after 10 days of culture. Measured with immunoSEQ multiplex PCR; TCRdb has only the in-frame clones, and not every one. Of roughly 21,000 clones listed, about 80% are singletons. Comment on this clone: Its antigen is unidentified.

This TCR was sampled from a human donor in good health. Sequences were obtained from CD4+ T cells from PBMCs, cultured in vitro.

CDR3 in DNA: TGTGCCAGCAGCTTAGGGCTAGCGGGGCAAGAGACCCAGTACTTC. Encoded protein: CASSLGLAGQETQYF. The chain is built from TRBV7-6 and TRBJ2-5, with TRBD2 identical over 9 bases. Germline lookup yields CDR1 SGHVS and CDR2 FNYEAQ. Trimming at V came to 1 base and at J to 2 bases, leaving 2 bases not matched to a gene. The CDR3 is 15 residues long.